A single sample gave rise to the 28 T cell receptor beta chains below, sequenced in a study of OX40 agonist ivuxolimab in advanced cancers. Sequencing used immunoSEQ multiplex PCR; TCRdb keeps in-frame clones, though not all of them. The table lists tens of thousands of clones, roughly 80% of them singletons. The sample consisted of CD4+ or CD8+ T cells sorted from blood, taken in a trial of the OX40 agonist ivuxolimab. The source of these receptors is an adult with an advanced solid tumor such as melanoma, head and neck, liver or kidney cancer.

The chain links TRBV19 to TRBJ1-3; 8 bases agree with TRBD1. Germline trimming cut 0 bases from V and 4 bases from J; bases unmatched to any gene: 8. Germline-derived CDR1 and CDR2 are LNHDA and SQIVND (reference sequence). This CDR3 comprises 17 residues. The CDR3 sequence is CASSIDSTGGPGNTIYF. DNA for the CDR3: TGTGCCAGTAGTATAGACTCCACAGGGGGTCCCGGAAACACCATATATTTT.

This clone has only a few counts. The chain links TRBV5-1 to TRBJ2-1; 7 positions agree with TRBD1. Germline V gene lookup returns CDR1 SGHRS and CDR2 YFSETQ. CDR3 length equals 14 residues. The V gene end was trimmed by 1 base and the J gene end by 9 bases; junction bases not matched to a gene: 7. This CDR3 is CASSLRGTVSEQFF. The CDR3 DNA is TGCGCCAGCAGCTTGAGGGGGACAGTCAGTGAGCAGTTCTTC.

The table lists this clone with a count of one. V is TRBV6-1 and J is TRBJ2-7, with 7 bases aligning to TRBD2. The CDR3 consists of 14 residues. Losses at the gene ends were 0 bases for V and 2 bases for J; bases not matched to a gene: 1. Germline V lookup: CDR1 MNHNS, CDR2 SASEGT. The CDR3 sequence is CASSEAAGAYEQYF. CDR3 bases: TGTGCCAGCAGTGAAGCGGCGGGGGCCTACGAGCAGTACTTC.

CDR3 DNA sequence: TGTGCCAGCTCACTGACAGAAATCGGGGAGCTGTTTTTT. It specifies CASSLTEIGELFF. The gene calls are TRBV18 and TRBJ2-2; weak D call: TRBD1 (5 bases). Germline CDR1 is KGHSH and CDR2 is LQKENI. This CDR3 contains 13 residues. Trimming cost V 4 bases and J 7 bases, with 10 bases left between them.

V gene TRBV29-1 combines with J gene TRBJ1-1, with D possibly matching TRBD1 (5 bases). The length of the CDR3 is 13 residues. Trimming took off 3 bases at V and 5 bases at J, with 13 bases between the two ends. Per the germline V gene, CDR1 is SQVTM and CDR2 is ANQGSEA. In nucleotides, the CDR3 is TGCAGCGTTGAGGGGCAGGGTTGGACTGAAGCTTTCTTT. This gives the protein CSVEGQGWTEAFF.

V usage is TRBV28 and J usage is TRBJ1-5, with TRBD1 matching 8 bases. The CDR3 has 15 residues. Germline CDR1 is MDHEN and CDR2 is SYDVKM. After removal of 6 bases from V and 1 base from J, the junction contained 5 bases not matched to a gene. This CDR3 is CASRRTGRSNQPQHF. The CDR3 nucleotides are TGTGCCAGCAGAAGGACAGGGCGCAGCAATCAGCCCCAGCATTTT.

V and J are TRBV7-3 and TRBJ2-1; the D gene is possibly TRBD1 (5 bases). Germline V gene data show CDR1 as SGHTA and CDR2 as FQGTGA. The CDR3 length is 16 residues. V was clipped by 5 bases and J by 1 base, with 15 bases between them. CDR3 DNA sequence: TGTGCCAGCAGCGCGAAGCCCAGGGTTTCCTACAATGAGCAGTTCTTC. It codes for CASSAKPRVSYNEQFF.

The CDR3 coding sequence is TGTGCCAGTAGTCCCCTGACAGGGTATGGTGAGAACACTGAAGCTTTCTTT. This gives the protein CASSPLTGYGENTEAFF. The V call is TRBV19, the J call TRBJ1-1; 7 bases align to TRBD1. V shed 5 bases, J shed 1 base, and the junction held 13 bases outside the gene matches. The CDR3 has 17 amino acids. Germline assignment: CDR1 LNHDA and CDR2 SQIVND (reference sequence).

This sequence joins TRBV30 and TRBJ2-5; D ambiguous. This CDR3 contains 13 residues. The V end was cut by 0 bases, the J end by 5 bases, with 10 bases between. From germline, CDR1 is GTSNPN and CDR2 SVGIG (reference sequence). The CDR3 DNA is TGTGCCTGGAGTGTACTTCACGGGGAGACCCAGTACTTC. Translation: CAWSVLHGETQYF.

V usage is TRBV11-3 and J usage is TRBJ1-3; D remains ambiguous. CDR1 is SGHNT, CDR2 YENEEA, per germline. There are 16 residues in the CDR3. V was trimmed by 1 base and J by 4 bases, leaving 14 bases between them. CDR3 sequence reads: CASSLVGRGRGNTIYF. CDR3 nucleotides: TGTGCCAGCAGCTTAGTAGGCCGAGGGCGGGGAAACACCATATATTTT.

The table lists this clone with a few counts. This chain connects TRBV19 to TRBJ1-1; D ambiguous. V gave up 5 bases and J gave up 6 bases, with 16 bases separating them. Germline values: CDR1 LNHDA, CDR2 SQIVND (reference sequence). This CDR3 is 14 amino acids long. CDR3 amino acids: CASSPKGYGAEAFF. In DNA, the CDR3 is TGTGCCAGTAGTCCCAAGGGTTACGGCGCTGAAGCTTTCTTT. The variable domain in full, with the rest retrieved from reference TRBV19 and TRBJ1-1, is DGGITQSPKYLFRKEGQNVTLSCEQNLNHDAMYWYRQDPGQGLRLIYYSQIVNDFQKGDIAEGYSVSREKKESFPLTVTSAQKNPTAFYLCASSPKGYGAEAFFGQGTRLTVV.

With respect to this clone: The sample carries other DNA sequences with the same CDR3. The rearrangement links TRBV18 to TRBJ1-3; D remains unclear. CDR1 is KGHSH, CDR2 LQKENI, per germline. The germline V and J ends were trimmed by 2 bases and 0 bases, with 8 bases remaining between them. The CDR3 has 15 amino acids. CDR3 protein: CASSPSEGSGNTIYF. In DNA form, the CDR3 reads TGTGCCAGCTCACCATCGGAGGGCTCTGGAAACACCATATATTTT. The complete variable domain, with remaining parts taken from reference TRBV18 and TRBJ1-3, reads NAGVMQNPRHLVRRRGQEARLRCSPMKGHSHVYWYRQLPEEGLKFMVYLQKENIIDESGMPKERFSAEFPKEGPSILRIQQVVRGDSAAYFCASSPSEGSGNTIYFGEGSWLTVV.

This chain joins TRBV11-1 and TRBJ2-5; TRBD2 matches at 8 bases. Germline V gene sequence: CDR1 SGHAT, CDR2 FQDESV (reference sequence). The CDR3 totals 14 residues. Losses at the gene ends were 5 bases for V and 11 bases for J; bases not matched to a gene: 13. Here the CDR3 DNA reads TGTGCCAGCAGCAACCCATCCCGGGGGGGAGAGCAGTACTTC. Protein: CASSNPSRGGEQYF.

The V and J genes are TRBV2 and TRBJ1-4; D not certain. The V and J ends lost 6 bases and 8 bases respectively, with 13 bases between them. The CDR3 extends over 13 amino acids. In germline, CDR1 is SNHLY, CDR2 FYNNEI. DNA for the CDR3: TGTGCCAGCAGAGGTAGTTCCTGGGAAAAACTGTTTTTT. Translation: CASRGSSWEKLFF.

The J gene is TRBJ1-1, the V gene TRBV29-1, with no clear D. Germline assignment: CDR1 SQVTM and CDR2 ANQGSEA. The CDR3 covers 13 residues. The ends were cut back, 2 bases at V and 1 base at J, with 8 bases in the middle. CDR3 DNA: TGCAGCGTTGAAAGGCGGCAGAACACTGAAGCTTTCTTT. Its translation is CSVERRQNTEAFF.

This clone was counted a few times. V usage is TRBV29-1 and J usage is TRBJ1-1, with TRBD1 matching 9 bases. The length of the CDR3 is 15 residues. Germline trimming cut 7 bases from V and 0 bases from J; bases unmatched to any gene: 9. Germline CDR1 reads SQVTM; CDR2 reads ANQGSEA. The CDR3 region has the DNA TGCAGCGGCACAGGGGGCTGGGGGATGAACACTGAAGCTTTCTTT. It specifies CSGTGGWGMNTEAFF.

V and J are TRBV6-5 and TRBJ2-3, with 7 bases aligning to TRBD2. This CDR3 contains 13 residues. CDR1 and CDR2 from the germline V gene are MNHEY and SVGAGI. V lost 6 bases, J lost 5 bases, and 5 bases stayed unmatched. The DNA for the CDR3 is TGTGCCAGCAGAACGGGGGGAGGAGATACGCAGTATTTT. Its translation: CASRTGGGDTQYF.

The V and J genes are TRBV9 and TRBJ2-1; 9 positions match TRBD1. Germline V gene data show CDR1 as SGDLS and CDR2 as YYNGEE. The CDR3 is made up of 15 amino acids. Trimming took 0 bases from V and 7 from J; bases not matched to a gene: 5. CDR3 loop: CASSVEGTGFNEQFF. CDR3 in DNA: TGTGCCAGCAGCGTAGAGGGGACAGGGTTTAATGAGCAGTTCTTC.

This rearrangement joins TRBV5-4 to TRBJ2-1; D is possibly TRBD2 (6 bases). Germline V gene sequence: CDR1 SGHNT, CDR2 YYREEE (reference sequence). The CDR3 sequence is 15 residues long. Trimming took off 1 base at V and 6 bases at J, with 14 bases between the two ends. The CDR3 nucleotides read TGTGCCAGCAGCTTGTCGCTGGGGGGTCGCAATGAGCAGTTCTTC. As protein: CASSLSLGGRNEQFF. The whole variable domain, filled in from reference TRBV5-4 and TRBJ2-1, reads ETGVTQSPTHLIKTRGQQVTLRCSSQSGHNTVSWYQQALGQGPQFIFQYYREEENGRGNFPPRFSGLQFPNYSSELNVNALELDDSALYLCASSLSLGGRNEQFFGPGTRLTVL.

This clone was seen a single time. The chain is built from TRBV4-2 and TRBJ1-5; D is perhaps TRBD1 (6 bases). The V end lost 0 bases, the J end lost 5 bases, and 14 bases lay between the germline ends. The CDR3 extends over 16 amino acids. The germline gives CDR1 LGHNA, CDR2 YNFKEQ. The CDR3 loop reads CASSQDPGQLYQPQHF. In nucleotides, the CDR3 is TGTGCCAGCAGCCAAGACCCCGGACAGCTTTATCAGCCCCAGCATTTT.

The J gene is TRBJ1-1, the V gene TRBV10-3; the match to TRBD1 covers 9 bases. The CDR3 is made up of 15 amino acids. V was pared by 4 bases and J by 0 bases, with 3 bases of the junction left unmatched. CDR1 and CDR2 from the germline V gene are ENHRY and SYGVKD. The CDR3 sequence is CAISAGQGLNTEAFF. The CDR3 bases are TGTGCCATCAGTGCGGGACAGGGACTGAACACTGAAGCTTTCTTT.

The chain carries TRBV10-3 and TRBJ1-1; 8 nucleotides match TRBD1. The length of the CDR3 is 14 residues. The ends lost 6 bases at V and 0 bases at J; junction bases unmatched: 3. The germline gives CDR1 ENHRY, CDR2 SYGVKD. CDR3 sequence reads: CAISGQGLNTEAFF. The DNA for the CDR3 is TGTGCCATCAGCGGACAGGGACTGAACACTGAAGCTTTCTTT.

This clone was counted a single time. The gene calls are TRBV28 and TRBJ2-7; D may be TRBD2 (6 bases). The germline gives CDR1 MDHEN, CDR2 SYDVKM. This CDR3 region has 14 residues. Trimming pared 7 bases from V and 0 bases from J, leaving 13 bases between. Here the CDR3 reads CASIPRESSYEQYF. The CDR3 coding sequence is TGTGCCAGCATCCCACGGGAGAGCTCCTACGAGCAGTACTTC.

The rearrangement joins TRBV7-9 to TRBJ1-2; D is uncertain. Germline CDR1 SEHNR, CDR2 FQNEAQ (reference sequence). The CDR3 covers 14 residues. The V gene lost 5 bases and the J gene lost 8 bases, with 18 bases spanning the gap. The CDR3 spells CASSGGEGMRGYTF. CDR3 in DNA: TGTGCCAGCAGCGGAGGCGAGGGCATGCGGGGCTACACCTTC.

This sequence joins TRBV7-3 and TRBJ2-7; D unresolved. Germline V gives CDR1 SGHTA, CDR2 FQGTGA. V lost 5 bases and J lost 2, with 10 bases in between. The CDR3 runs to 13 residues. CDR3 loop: CASSLGSPYEQYF. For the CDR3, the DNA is TGTGCCAGCAGCCTGGGCTCCCCCTACGAGCAGTACTTC.

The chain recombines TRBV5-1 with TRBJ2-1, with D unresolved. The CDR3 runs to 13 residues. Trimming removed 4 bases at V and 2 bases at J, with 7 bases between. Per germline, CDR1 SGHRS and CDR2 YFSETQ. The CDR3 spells CASSTGPYNEQFF. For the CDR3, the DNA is TGCGCCAGCAGCACCGGGCCCTACAATGAGCAGTTCTTC.

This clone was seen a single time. Here the CDR3 reads CASSLYRAGGTYEQYF. The CDR3, as DNA: TGTGCCAGCAGCCTCTACCGGGCGGGAGGTACCTACGAGCAGTACTTC. The V gene is TRBV7-9, the J gene TRBJ2-7; 8 bases align to TRBD2. Germline-derived CDR1 and CDR2 are SEHNR and FQNEAQ (reference sequence). The CDR3 extends over 16 amino acids. The junction had 11 bases not matched to a gene; V was cut back by 5 bases and J by 2 bases.

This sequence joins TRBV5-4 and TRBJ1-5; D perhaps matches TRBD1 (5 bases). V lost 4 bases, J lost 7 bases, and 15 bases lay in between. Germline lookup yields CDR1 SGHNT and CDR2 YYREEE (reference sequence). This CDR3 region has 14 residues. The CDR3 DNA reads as TGTGCCAGCAGCAAGGGGCCAGGGCGCCAGCCCCAGCATTTT. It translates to CASSKGPGRQPQHF.